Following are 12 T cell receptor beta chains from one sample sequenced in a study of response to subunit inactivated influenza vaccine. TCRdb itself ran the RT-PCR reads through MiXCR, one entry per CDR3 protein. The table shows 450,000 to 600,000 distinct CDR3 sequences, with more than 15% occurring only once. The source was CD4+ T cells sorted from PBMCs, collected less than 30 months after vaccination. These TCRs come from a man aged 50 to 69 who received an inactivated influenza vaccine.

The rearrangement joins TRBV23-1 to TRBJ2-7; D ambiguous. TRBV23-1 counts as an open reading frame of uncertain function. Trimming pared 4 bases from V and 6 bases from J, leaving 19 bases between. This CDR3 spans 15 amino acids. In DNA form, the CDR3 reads TGCGCCAGCAGTCCACTACAAGGCGCCCTTCTCGAGCAGTACTTC. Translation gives CASSPLQGALLEQYF.

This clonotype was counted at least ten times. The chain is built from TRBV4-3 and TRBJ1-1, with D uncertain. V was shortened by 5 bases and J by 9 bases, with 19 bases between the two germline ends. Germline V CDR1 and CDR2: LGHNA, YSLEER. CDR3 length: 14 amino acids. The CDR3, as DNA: TGCGCCAGCAGCTCCGGAAAGGGTCTGGGCCAAGCTTTCTTT. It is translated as CASSSGKGLGQAFF.

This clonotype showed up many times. This CDR3 is CASSREPGQGSYEQYF. The DNA of the CDR3 is TGTGCCAGCAGCCGAGAGCCGGGACAGGGTTCCTACGAGCAGTACTTC. V gene TRBV3-1 combines with J gene TRBJ2-7; 9 nucleotides line up with TRBD1. V lost 4 bases to trimming and J lost 1 base; unmatched junction nucleotides: 8. This CDR3 contains 16 residues. Germline V gene sequence: CDR1 LGHDT, CDR2 YNNKEL (reference sequence).

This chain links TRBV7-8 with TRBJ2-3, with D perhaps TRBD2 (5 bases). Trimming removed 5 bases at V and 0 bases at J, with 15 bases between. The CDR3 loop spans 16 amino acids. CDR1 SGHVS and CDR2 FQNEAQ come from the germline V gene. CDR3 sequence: CASSKTLDLSTDTQYF. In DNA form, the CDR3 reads TGTGCCAGCAGCAAAACTCTGGACTTAAGCACAGATACGCAGTATTTT.

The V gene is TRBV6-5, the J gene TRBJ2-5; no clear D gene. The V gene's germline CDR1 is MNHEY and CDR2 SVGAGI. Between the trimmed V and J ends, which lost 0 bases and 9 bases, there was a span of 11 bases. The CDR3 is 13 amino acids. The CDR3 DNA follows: TGTGCCAGCAGTTACTCAACAATCTCGGCCCAGTACTTC. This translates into CASSYSTISAQYF.

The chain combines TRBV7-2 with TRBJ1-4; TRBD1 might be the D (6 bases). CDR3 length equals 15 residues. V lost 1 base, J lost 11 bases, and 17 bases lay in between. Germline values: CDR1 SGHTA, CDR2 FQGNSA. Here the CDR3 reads CASSLVARGRDKLFF. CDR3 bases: TGTGCCAGCAGCTTAGTTGCCAGGGGTCGAGATAAACTGTTTTTT.

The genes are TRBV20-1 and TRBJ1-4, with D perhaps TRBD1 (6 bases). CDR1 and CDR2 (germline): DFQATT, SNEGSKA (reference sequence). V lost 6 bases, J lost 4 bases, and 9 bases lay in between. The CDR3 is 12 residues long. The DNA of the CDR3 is TGCAGTGCGGGCAGGGGTAATGAAAAACTGTTTTTT. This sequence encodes CSAGRGNEKLFF.

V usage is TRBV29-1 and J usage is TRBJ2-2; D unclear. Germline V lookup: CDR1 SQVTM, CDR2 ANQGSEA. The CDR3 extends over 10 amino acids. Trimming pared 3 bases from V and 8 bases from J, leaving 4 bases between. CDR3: CSVESGELFF. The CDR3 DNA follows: TGCAGCGTTGAGTCTGGGGAGCTGTTTTTT.

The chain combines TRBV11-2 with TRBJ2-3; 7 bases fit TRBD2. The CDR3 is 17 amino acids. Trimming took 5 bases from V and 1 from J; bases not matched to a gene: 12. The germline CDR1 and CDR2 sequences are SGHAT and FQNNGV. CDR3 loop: CASSPRFLAARTDTQYF. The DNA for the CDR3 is TGTGCCAGCAGCCCCCGGTTTCTAGCGGCCCGCACAGATACGCAGTATTTT.

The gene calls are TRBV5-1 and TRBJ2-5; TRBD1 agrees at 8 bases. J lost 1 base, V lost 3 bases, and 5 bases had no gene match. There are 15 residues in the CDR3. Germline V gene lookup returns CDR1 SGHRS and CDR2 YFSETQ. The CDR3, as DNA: TGCGCCAGCAGCTCCCAGGGGGCTGTCCAAGAGACCCAGTACTTC. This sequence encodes CASSSQGAVQETQYF.

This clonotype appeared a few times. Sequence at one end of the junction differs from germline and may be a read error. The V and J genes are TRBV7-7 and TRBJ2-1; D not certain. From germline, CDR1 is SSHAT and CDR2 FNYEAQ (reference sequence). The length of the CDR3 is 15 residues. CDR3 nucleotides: TGTGCTAGCAGCTTAACTCCAAACTCCTACAATGAGCAGTTCTTC. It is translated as CASSLTPNSYNEQFF.

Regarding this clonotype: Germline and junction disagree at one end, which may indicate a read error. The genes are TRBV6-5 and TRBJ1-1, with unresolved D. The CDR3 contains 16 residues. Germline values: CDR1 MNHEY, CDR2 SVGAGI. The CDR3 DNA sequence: TGTGCCGGCAGTTACACCGGCGTTTGGGAGAACACTGAAGCTTTCTTT. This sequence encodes CAGSYTGVWENTEAFF.